These 14 T cell receptor beta chains originate from one sample sequenced in a study of sequential checkpoint blockade in melanoma. Sample treatment: randomized to nivolumab then ipilimumab (arm A) or the reverse (arm B). TCRdb's copy holds only in-frame clones and misses some; the assay was immunoSEQ multiplex PCR. Among roughly 23,000 clones listed, 80% to 85% were seen once. Sequenced here: CD8+ T cells sorted from blood (inferred from file names), sampled from a patient given nivolumab and ipilimumab in sequence. These receptor sequences come from a human donor with melanoma.

This clone was counted a few times. The J gene is TRBJ2-1, the V gene TRBV18, with 12 bases that match TRBD2. Germline assignment: CDR1 KGHSH and CDR2 LQKENI. The ends lost 3 bases at V and 10 bases at J; junction bases unmatched: 13. The CDR3 is made up of 17 amino acids. The CDR3 DNA is TGTGCCAGCTCACCCCCAAAACTAGCGGGGGGTGATGGGGAGCAGTTCTTC. Protein: CASSPPKLAGGDGEQFF.

The rearrangement uses TRBV5-4 and TRBJ2-7, with 7 bases matching TRBD2. Germline V gives CDR1 SGHNT, CDR2 YYREEE (reference sequence). The CDR3 spans 13 residues. The V segment lost 0 bases and the J segment 5 bases; nucleotides outside the gene matches: 2. The CDR3 is CASSLGAGDEQYF. CDR3 sequence (DNA): TGTGCCAGCAGCTTGGGTGCGGGGGACGAGCAGTACTTC.

The V call is TRBV7-2, the J call TRBJ2-5; the match to TRBD1 covers 9 bases. The CDR3 contains 16 residues. Germline values: CDR1 SGHTA, CDR2 FQGNSA. Trimming removed 1 base from V and 4 bases from J; junction bases left unmatched: 7. CDR3 sequence reads: CASSLGGQGWGETQYF. CDR3 nucleotides: TGTGCCAGCAGCTTAGGTGGACAGGGGTGGGGAGAGACCCAGTACTTC.

This chain uses TRBV29-1 with TRBJ2-7; 7 bases map to TRBD1. Germline values: CDR1 SQVTM, CDR2 ANQGSEA. The CDR3 has 13 residues. Unmatched junction bases numbered 4, after V lost 5 bases and J lost 0 bases. The CDR3 is CSVRTGNSYEQYF. The DNA of the CDR3 is TGCAGCGTTCGGACAGGAAACTCCTACGAGCAGTACTTC.

The CDR3 DNA reads as TGTGCCAGCAGCACCACGGGTCAGCCCCAGCATTTT. Translating it yields CASSTTGQPQHF. This sequence joins TRBV7-9 and TRBJ1-5; D not resolved. Germline loops: CDR1 SEHNR, CDR2 FQNEAQ (reference sequence). V was cut by 5 bases and J by 6 bases, with 8 bases left in between. The CDR3 covers 12 residues.

This clone was detected once. The chain recombines TRBV27 with TRBJ1-2, with D tentatively TRBD1 (5 bases). Trimming took off 4 bases at V and 7 bases at J, with 16 bases between the two ends. Germline CDR1 reads MNHEY; CDR2 reads SMNVEV (reference sequence). The CDR3 spans 14 residues. As DNA, the CDR3 is TGTGCCAGCAGTTGGGGGGGGGTGTTAGGTGGCTACACCTTC. Amino acid sequence: CASSWGGVLGGYTF.

J is TRBJ2-7 and V is TRBV6-5; 11 nucleotides match TRBD1. With V trimmed by 7 bases and J by 5 bases, 10 bases remained unmatched. The CDR3 has 15 residues. Germline V gene data show CDR1 as MNHEY and CDR2 as SVGAGI. CDR3 sequence reads: CASTILRTGGNEQYF. CDR3 nucleotides: TGTGCCAGCACTATTTTGCGGACAGGGGGCAACGAGCAGTACTTC.

This chain uses TRBV1 with TRBJ2-7; TRBD2, the table's D call, lacks a check against the DNA. TRBV1 is tagged as a pseudogene. This CDR3 is 14 amino acids long. CDR3 residues: CTSSQDRAGYEQYF. CDR3 in DNA: TGCACCAGCAGCCAAGATAGGGCGGGTTACGAGCAGTACTTC.

This chain uses TRBV29-1 with TRBJ2-3; TRBD1 matches 8 bases. Germline values: CDR1 SQVTM, CDR2 ANQGSEA. The junction had 5 bases not matched to a gene; V was cut back by 0 bases and J by 0 bases. CDR3 length: 16 amino acids. The CDR3 here is CSVEEPGGSSTDTQYF. The CDR3 coding sequence is TGCAGCGTTGAAGAACCAGGGGGCTCTAGCACAGATACGCAGTATTTT.

The J gene is TRBJ2-2, the V gene TRBV4-1, with TRBD2 identical over 16 bases. J lost 7 bases, V lost 4 bases, and 9 bases had no gene match. This CDR3 comprises 18 residues. Germline-derived CDR1 and CDR2 are MGHRA and YSYEKL. DNA of the CDR3: TGCGCCAGCAGCCCAGGGACTAGCGGGAGGGGAATTGGCGGGGAGCTGTTTTTT. It specifies CASSPGTSGRGIGGELFF.

V gene TRBV7-9 combines with J gene TRBJ1-3; TRBD1 agrees at 9 bases. The germline CDR1 and CDR2 sequences are SEHNR and FQNEAQ (reference sequence). CDR3 length equals 17 residues. The V and J ends lost 1 base and 2 bases, in that order; junction bases with no gene match: 6. DNA of the CDR3: TGTGCCAGCAGCTTAGGCTGGGACAGGGCCACTGGAAACACCATATATTTT. Residues: CASSLGWDRATGNTIYF.

This sequence joins TRBV15 and TRBJ2-5; 7 nucleotides match TRBD1. The CDR3 sequence is 15 residues long. CDR1 and CDR2 (germline): LNHNV, YYDKDF (reference sequence). V lost 1 base and J lost 3; bases outside the gene matches: 5. The CDR3 DNA follows: TGTGCCACCAGCAGAGCCGGGACAGTAAAAGAGACCCAGTACTTC. Translation gives CATSRAGTVKETQYF.

This chain joins TRBV5-6 and TRBJ2-7, with 7 bases matching TRBD2. Looked up from germline, CDR1 is SGHDT and CDR2 is YYEEEE. V was pared by 4 bases and J by 3 bases, with 13 bases of the junction left unmatched. The CDR3 extends over 16 amino acids. The CDR3 protein is CASSLMTGGLFYEQYF. The DNA for the CDR3 is TGTGCCAGCAGCCTCATGACGGGGGGATTGTTCTACGAGCAGTACTTC.

The gene calls are TRBV10-3 and TRBJ1-2, with TRBD1 matching 9 bases. After removal of 0 bases from V and 7 bases from J, the junction contained 9 bases not matched to a gene. This CDR3 comprises 16 residues. Germline CDR1 reads ENHRY; CDR2 reads SYGVKD. CDR3 loop: CAISESAQQGASGYTF. The CDR3 region has the DNA TGTGCCATCAGTGAGTCAGCCCAACAGGGGGCGAGTGGCTACACCTTC.